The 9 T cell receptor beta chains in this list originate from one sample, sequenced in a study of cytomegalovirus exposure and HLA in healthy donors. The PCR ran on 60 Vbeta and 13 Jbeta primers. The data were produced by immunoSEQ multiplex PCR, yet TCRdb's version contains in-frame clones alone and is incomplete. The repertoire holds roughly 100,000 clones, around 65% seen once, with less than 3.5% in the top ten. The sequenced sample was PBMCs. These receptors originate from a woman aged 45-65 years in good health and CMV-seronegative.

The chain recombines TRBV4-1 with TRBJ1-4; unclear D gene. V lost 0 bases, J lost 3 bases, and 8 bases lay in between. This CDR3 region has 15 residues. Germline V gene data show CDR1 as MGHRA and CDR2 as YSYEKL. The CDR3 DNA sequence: TGCGCCAGCAGCCAAGAGGGAGGCGCTAATGAAAAACTGTTTTTT. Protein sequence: CASSQEGGANEKLFF.

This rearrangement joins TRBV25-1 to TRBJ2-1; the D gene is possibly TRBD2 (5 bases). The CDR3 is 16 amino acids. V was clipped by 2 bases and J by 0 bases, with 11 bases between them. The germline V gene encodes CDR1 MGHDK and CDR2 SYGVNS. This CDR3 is CASSELAPPSYNEQFF. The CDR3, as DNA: TGTGCCAGCAGTGAACTAGCCCCTCCCTCCTACAATGAGCAGTTCTTC.

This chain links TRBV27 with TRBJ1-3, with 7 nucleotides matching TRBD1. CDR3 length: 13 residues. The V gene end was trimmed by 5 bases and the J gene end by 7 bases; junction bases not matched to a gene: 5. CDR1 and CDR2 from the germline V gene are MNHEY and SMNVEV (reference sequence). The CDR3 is CASSPGTENTIYF. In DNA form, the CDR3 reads TGTGCCAGCAGTCCCGGGACAGAGAACACCATATATTTT.

The CDR3 DNA sequence: TGTGCCAGCAGTGACACTAGCGGGGGGGCAGATACGCAGTATTTT. Translating it yields CASSDTSGGADTQYF. This chain uses TRBV6-4 with TRBJ2-3; 13 bases agree with TRBD2. The CDR3 has 15 amino acids. The germline gives CDR1 MRHNA, CDR2 SNTAGT. V shed 2 bases and J 4 bases; nucleotides not matched to a gene: 0.

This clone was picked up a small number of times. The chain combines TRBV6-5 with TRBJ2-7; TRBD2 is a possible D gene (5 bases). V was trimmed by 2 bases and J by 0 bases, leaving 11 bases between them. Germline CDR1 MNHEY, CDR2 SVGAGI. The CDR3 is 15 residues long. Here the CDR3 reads CASSYGEPSSYEQYF. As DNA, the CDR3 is TGTGCCAGCAGTTACGGGGAGCCTAGCTCCTACGAGCAGTACTTC.

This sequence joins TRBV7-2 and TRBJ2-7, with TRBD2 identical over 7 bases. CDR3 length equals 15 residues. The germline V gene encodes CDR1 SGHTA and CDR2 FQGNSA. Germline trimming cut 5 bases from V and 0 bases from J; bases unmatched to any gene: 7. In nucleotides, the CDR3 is TGTGCCAGCAGCCTCTCCGCGGGGGTCTCCTACGAGCAGTACTTC. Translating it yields CASSLSAGVSYEQYF.

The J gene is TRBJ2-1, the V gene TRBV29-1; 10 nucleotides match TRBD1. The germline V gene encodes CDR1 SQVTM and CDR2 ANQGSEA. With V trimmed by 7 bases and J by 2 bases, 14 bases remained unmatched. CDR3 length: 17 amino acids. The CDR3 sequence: CSGGDRGPRYAYNEQFF. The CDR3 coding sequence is TGCAGCGGGGGGGACAGGGGCCCTCGGTATGCCTACAATGAGCAGTTCTTC.

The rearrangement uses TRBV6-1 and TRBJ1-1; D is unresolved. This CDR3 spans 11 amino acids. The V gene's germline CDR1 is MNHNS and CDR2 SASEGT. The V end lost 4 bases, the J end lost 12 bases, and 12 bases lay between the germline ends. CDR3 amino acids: CASSVPSGTFF. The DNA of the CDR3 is TGTGCCAGCAGTGTGCCCTCCGGGACTTTCTTT.

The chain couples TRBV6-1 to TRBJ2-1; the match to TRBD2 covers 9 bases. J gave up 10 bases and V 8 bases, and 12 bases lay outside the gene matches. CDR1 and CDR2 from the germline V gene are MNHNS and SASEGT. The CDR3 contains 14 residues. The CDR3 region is CASLGRGGLGEQFF. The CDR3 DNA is TGTGCCAGCCTCGGGCGGGGGGGCCTAGGGGAGCAGTTCTTC.